This TCR beta chain was documented in a study of cytomegalovirus exposure and HLA in healthy donors. Findings and caveats of the study: A few CMV-associated chains proved CMV antigen-specific in vitro. Researchers catalogued about 150 TCR beta chains as cytomegalovirus-associated.

Repertoires were generated with immunoSEQ multiplex PCR, while TCRdb's copy carries only in-frame clones and drops some. This sample has about 67,000 clones, with 85% to 95% found just once. The CDR3 length is 14 residues. Germline trimming cut 5 bases from V and 15 bases from J; bases unmatched to any gene: 12. Germline values: CDR1 SGHTA, CDR2 FQGNSA. Points on this clone: Its cognate antigen is unknown.

This sequence was found in a young woman in good health and CMV-seronegative. Sequences were obtained from PBMCs. The V call is TRBV7-2, the J call TRBJ2-1; 11 positions agree with TRBD2. This chain's CDR3 is CASSLTSGGASRFF. CDR3 in DNA: TGTGCCAGCAGCCTTACTAGCGGGGGCGCGAGCAGGTTCTTC.